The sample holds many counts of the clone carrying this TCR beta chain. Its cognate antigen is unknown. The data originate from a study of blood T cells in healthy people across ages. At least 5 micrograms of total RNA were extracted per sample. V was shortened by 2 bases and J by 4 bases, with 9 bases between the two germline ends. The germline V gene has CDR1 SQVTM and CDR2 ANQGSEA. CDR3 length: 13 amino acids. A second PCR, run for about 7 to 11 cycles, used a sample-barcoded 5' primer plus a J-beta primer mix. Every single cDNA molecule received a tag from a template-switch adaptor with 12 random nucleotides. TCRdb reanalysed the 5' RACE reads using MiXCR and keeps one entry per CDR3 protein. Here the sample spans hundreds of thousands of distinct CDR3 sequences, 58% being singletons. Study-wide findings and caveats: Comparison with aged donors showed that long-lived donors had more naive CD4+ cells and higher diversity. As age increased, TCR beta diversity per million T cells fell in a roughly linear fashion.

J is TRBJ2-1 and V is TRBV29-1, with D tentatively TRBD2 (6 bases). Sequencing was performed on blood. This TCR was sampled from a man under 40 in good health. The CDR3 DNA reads TGCAGCGTTGAATGGCGGGATTACAATGAGCAGTTCTTC. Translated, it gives CSVEWRDYNEQFF.